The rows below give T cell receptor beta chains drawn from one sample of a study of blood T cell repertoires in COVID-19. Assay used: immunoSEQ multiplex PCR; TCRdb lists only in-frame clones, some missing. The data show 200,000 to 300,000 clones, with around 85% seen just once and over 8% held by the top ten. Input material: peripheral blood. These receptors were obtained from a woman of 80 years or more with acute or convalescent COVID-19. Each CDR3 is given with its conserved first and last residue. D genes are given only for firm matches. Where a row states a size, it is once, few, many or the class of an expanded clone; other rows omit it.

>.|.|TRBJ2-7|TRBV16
TGTGCCAGCAGCCCGCACTCAGGAAATTACGAGCAGTACTTC
CASSPHSGNYEQYF
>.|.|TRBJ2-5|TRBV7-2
TGTGCCAGCAGCTTAGCGCTTTTTAAGAGAGGCCCCAAAGAGACCCAGTACTTC
CASSLALFKRGPKETQYF
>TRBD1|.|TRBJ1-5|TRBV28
TGTGCCAGCACCCGGACAGGCAATAGCAATCAGCCCCAGCATTTT
CASTRTGNSNQPQHF
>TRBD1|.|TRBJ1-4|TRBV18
TGTGCCAGCTCAGAGACAGGGGCAACTAATGAAAAACTGTTTTTT
CASSETGATNEKLFF
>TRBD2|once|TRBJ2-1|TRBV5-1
TGCGCCAGCAGCTTAGCGGGGCTAAGCTCCTACAATGAGCAGTTCTTC
CASSLAGLSSYNEQFF
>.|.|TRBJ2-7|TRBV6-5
TGTGCCAGCACATCGGGATACGAGCAGTACTTC
CASTSGYEQYF
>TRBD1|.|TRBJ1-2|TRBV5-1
TGCGCCAGCAGCTTGAGACAGGGGCTGGATGGCTACACCTTC
CASSLRQGLDGYTF
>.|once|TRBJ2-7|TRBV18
TGTGCCAGCTCCCCACCCCTCGACAGTTACTACTACGAGCAGTACTTC
CASSPPLDSYYYEQYF
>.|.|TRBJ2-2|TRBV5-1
TGCGCCAGCAGCTTGGCCGGAGCGAACACCGGGGAGCTGTTTTTT
CASSLAGANTGELFF
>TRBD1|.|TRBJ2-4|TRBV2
TGTGCCAGCAAGATACAGGGGGGACTAGCCAAAAACATTCAGTACTTC
CASKIQGGLAKNIQYF
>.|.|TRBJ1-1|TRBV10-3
TGTGCCATCAGTGGGGCCCCGGGGAGGGAGGGGCAGGACACTGAAGCTTTCTTT
CAISGAPGREGQDTEAFF
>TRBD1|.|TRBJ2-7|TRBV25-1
TGTGCCAGCAGTGACCCCCGGACAGGGACGGGGGAGCAGTACTTC
CASSDPRTGTGEQYF
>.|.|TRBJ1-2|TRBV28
TGTGCCAGCAGTTTAGGAGGCGGGGGGCGCGCCTATGGCTACACCTTC
CASSLGGGGRAYGYTF
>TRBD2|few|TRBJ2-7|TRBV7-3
TGTGCCAGCAGCTTGGCGGGACTAGCGGGGGGCGAGCAGTACTTC
CASSLAGLAGGEQYF
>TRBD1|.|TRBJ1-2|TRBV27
TGTGCCAGCATCCCTAGCTGGGACAGAATTTCTAACTATGGCTACACCTTC
CASIPSWDRISNYGYTF
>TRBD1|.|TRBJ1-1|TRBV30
TGTGCCTGGCACCGGGACAGGGCGTTACACACTGAAGCTTTCTTT
CAWHRDRALHTEAFF
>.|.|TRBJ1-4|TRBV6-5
TGTGCCAGCAGTCGGGACACCTCTAATGAAAAACTGTTTTTT
CASSRDTSNEKLFF
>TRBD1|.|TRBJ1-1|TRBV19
TGTGCCAGTAGTATAGATTGGGGACAGTGGAACACTGAAGCTTTCTTT
CASSIDWGQWNTEAFF
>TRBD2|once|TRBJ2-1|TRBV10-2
TGCGCCAGCAGTGGAACTAGCGGGGTGGGGGAGCAGTTCTTC
CASSGTSGVGEQFF
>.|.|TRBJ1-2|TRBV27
TGTGCCAGCAGTCCCCTACTAAGAGGGCGCATCCTAGACTATGGCTACACCTTC
CASSPLLRGRILDYGYTF
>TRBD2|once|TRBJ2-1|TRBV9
TGTGCCAGCAGCGTAGATGAGCGGGGGGCGCATGAGCAGTTCTTC
CASSVDERGAHEQFF
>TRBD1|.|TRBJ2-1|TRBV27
TGTGCCAGCAGTGGGGGGGGACAGGGTAGGTTCAATGAGCAGTTCTTC
CASSGGGQGRFNEQFF